The 18 T cell receptor beta chains reported below all come from one sample, sequenced in a study of early T cells in non-severe SARS-CoV-2 infection. TCRdb independently ran MiXCR on the 5' RACE reads; one entry per CDR3 protein. The sample consists of about 52,000 distinct CDR3 sequences, 9.5% to 12% of them appearing once. Material for sequencing was whole blood. These receptor sequences come from an adult who was a healthcare worker with PCR-confirmed SARS-CoV-2 infection or an uninfected control (not recorded which).

Regarding this clonotype: Germline and junction disagree at one end, which may indicate a read error. V and J are TRBV7-7 and TRBJ2-3; either TRBD1 or TRBD2 may fit D (5 bases each). Germline V gene data show CDR1 as SSHAT and CDR2 as FNYEAQ (reference sequence). The CDR3 has 15 residues. This CDR3 reads CASSFGTASTDTQYF. The CDR3 DNA reads as TGTGCTAGCAGCTTCGGGACCGCTAGCACAGATACGCAGTATTTT.

As for this clonotype: The junction shows a germline mismatch at one end, possibly a read error. The V and J genes are TRBV3-1 and TRBJ1-1; no clear D. Germline values: CDR1 LGHDT, CDR2 YNNKEL (reference sequence). The CDR3 extends over 11 amino acids. The CDR3: CASTLLGVAFF. The CDR3 DNA is TGTGCTAGCACCCTACTGGGAGTCGCTTTCTTT.

By frequency in the sample, this clonotype is medium-sized. The genes are TRBV7-9 and TRBJ1-6; D gene unclear. Germline loops: CDR1 SEHNR, CDR2 FQNEAQ (reference sequence). The CDR3 is made up of 15 amino acids. V lost 6 bases and J lost 0, with 9 bases in between. CDR3 amino acids: CASSSELSYNSPLHF. In DNA form, the CDR3 reads TGTGCCAGCAGTTCGGAGCTCTCCTATAATTCACCCCTCCACTTT.

This clonotype was counted between two and nine times. The rearrangement joins TRBV20-1 to TRBJ1-5; 9 bases line up with TRBD1. The CDR3 spans 16 residues. Per germline, CDR1 DFQATT and CDR2 SNEGSKA (reference sequence). With V trimmed by 6 bases and J by 2 bases, 11 bases remained unmatched. This chain's CDR3 is CSATGTGPFGNQPQHF. In DNA, the CDR3 is TGCAGTGCCACCGGGACAGGGCCTTTTGGCAATCAGCCCCAGCATTTT.

In this sample, this clonotype turned up many times. The chain carries TRBV7-9 and TRBJ2-1; D is unclear. Trimming left V 1 base short and J 8 bases short, with 12 bases between. From germline, CDR1 is SEHNR and CDR2 FQNEAQ (reference sequence). This CDR3 is built from 14 residues. CDR3 bases: TGTGCCAGCAGCTTAGTAGCAGGAAAGCATGAGCAGTTCTTC. This sequence encodes CASSLVAGKHEQFF.

This clonotype was detected many times. The chain couples TRBV7-9 to TRBJ2-1, with TRBD1 as a possible D gene (5 bases). CDR3 length equals 14 residues. The V end lost 5 bases, the J end lost 4 bases, and 12 bases lay between the germline ends. Germline V gives CDR1 SEHNR, CDR2 FQNEAQ (reference sequence). CDR3 in amino acids: CASSPRTLYNEQFF. The DNA of the CDR3 is TGTGCCAGCAGCCCCAGGACACTGTACAATGAGCAGTTCTTC.

This clonotype showed up many times. The chain joins TRBV15 to TRBJ2-5; a possible D gene is TRBD2 (6 bases). Trimming shortened V by 5 bases and J by 5 bases, and 15 bases separated the two germline ends. The CDR3 runs 14 residues. Germline V gives CDR1 LNHNV, CDR2 YYDKDF (reference sequence). CDR3 residues: CATSPRGMVETQYF. The CDR3 DNA is TGTGCCACCAGCCCCCGCGGGATGGTGGAGACCCAGTACTTC.

This clonotype was observed at least ten times. The rearrangement joins TRBV5-1 to TRBJ2-3; TRBD2 matches 8 bases. The CDR3 spans 14 residues. V gave up 3 bases and J gave up 5 bases; unmatched junction bases: 5. Germline loops: CDR1 SGHRS, CDR2 YFSETQ. The CDR3: CASSSGGVGDTQYF. CDR3 coding DNA: TGCGCCAGCAGCTCCGGGGGGGTAGGAGATACGCAGTATTTT.

V gene TRBV28 combines with J gene TRBJ2-7; possibly TRBD1 for D (5 bases). V dropped 3 bases and J dropped 8 bases, with 17 bases sitting between them. Per the germline V gene, CDR1 is MDHEN and CDR2 is SYDVKM. CDR3 length: 14 residues. CDR3 sequence (DNA): TGTGCCAGCAGTTTCCAGGGTCTCGGTATAAAGCAGTACTTC. This encodes CASSFQGLGIKQYF.

This clonotype was observed at least ten times. The chain employs TRBV30 and TRBJ1-2, with a possible D match to TRBD1 (6 bases). Trimming took off 4 bases at V and 8 bases at J, with 11 bases between the two ends. The CDR3 is 11 residues long. Germline V gene sequence: CDR1 GTSNPN, CDR2 SVGIG (reference sequence). The CDR3 region is CAWNRDNGYTF. In DNA form, the CDR3 reads TGTGCCTGGAACAGGGATAACGGCTACACCTTC.

This clonotype has ten or more counts. The V call is TRBV7-8, the J call TRBJ2-6; D is unresolved. V was shortened by 3 bases and J by 0 bases, with 9 bases between the two germline ends. Germline V gene data show CDR1 as SGHVS and CDR2 as FQNEAQ. The CDR3 extends over 16 amino acids. The CDR3 reads CASSFTPLSGANVLTF. CDR3 DNA: TGTGCCAGCAGCTTCACTCCTCTCTCTGGGGCCAACGTCCTGACTTTC.

This clonotype turned up a few times. This sequence joins TRBV6-5 and TRBJ2-7, with 10 bases fitting TRBD1. There are 15 residues in the CDR3. Germline loops: CDR1 MNHEY, CDR2 SVGAGI. Germline trimming cut 6 bases from V and 1 base from J; bases unmatched to any gene: 6. CDR3 DNA: TGTGCCAGCAGACGACCGGGACAGGGGTCCTACGAGCAGTACTTC. Translated, it gives CASRRPGQGSYEQYF.

This clonotype was counted a few times. The rearrangement links TRBV5-4 to TRBJ2-7; 8 positions agree with TRBD2. The CDR3 is 14 amino acids. Germline CDR1 reads SGHNT; CDR2 reads YYREEE (reference sequence). V trimming: 4 bases; J trimming: 3 bases; junction bases outside the gene matches: 6. CDR3 sequence: CASSRAGVVYEQYF. The CDR3 nucleotides are TGTGCCAGCAGCCGAGCGGGAGTGGTCTACGAGCAGTACTTC.

The sample holds many counts of this clonotype. The rearrangement uses TRBV7-6 and TRBJ2-1, with D perhaps TRBD2 (6 bases). Germline V lookup: CDR1 SGHVS, CDR2 FNYEAQ. CDR3 length: 18 residues. The V and J ends lost 0 bases and 1 base respectively, with 16 bases between them. The CDR3, as DNA: TGTGCCAGCAGCTTAGCGGTCGGGAGAGGAAATTCCTACAATGAGCAGTTCTTC. This codes for CASSLAVGRGNSYNEQFF. The full variable domain, with the rest looked up from reference TRBV7-6 and TRBJ2-1, is GAGVSQSPRYKVTKRGQDVALRCDPISGHVSLYWYRQALGQGPEFLTYFNYEAQQDKSGLPNDRFSAERPEGSISTLTIQRTEQRDSAMYRCASSLAVGRGNSYNEQFFGPGTRLTVL.

This clonotype was found many times. The chain is built from TRBV29-1 and TRBJ2-1; possibly TRBD2 for D (6 bases). Germline V gene lookup returns CDR1 SQVTM and CDR2 ANQGSEA. This CDR3 region has 11 residues. Trimming pared 6 bases from V and 13 bases from J, leaving 16 bases between. Here the CDR3 DNA reads TGCAGCGTGCGGGACCGCCGGAAACAGTTCTTC. This encodes CSVRDRRKQFF.

This clonotype was seen ten or more times. The chain carries TRBV19 and TRBJ2-1, with 10 bases that match TRBD2. This CDR3 contains 16 residues. Germline CDR1 reads LNHDA; CDR2 reads SQIVND (reference sequence). V gave up 4 bases and J gave up 6 bases; unmatched junction bases: 9. The CDR3 here is CASSTPGLASGNEQFF. The CDR3 DNA is TGTGCCAGTAGTACCCCGGGACTAGCGTCAGGCAATGAGCAGTTCTTC.

In its sample, this clonotype was seen a few times. The V gene is TRBV20-1, the J gene TRBJ2-7, with 7 bases lining up with TRBD1. The CDR3 is made up of 13 amino acids. Trimming removed 4 bases from V and 0 bases from J; junction bases left unmatched: 3. Germline CDR1 is DFQATT and CDR2 is SNEGSKA (reference sequence). CDR3 sequence reads: CSATRDSSYEQYF. CDR3 DNA: TGCAGTGCTACAAGGGACAGCTCCTACGAGCAGTACTTC.

In its sample, this clonotype was seen many times. CDR3 in amino acids: CASSPISATNEKLFF. The CDR3 region has the DNA TGTGCCAGCAGCCCCATCTCTGCAACTAATGAAAAACTGTTTTTT. The chain is built from TRBV28 and TRBJ1-4; no definite D call. In germline, CDR1 is MDHEN, CDR2 SYDVKM. This CDR3 region has 15 residues. Between the trimmed V and J ends, which lost 6 bases and 0 bases, there was a span of 11 bases.